This T cell receptor beta chain was sequenced for a study of cytomegalovirus exposure and HLA in healthy donors. Whole-study context: An analysis done earlier identified approximately 120 million unique TCR beta sequences from approximately 170 million T cells. Findings of the study overall: A previous analysis found most TCR beta V segments productive roughly 90% or roughly 30% of the time.

Comment on this clone: Its antigen is undetermined.

CDR1 MNHNS and CDR2 SASEGT come from the germline V gene. This CDR3 has 18 residues. V trimming: 5 bases; J trimming: 2 bases; junction bases outside the gene matches: 12. A multiplex PCR was run with 60 Vbeta primers and 13 Jbeta primers. Clones were sequenced by immunoSEQ multiplex PCR, and TCRdb holds only the in-frame ones, with some missing. The sample lists around 91,000 clones; around 78% were seen once. The sample consisted of PBMCs. The gene calls are TRBV6-1 and TRBJ2-2; 9 nucleotides line up with TRBD2. The clonotype comes from a male donor in good health and CMV-seropositive. The CDR3 bases are TGTGCCAGCAGTAAAGGACTAGCGACCAGAAGTAACACCGGGGAGCTGTTTTTT. Its translation: CASSKGLATRSNTGELFF.